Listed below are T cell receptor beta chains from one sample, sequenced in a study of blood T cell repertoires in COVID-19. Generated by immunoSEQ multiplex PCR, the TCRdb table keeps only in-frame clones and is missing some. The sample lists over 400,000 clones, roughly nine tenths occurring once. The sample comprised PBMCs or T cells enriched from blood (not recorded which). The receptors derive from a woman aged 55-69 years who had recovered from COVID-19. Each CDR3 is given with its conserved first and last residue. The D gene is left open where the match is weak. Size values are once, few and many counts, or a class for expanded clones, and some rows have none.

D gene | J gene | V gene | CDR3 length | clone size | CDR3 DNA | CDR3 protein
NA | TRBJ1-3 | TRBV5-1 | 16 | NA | TGCGCCAGCAGCCTTGGAGGGTCCGGCTCTGGAAACACCATATATTTT | CASSLGGSGSGNTIYF
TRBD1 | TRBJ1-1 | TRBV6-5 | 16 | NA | TGTGCCAGCAGTTACTCGTTATTGACAGGGGTTTCTGAAGCTTTCTTT | CASSYSLLTGVSEAFF
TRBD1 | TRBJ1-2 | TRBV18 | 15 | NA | TGTGCCAGCTCCCCCAGACAGGGAGGCAACTATGGCTACACCTTC | CASSPRQGGNYGYTF
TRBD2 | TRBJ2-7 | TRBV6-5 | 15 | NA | TGTGCCAGCAGTTACCGAGCGGGATCTTCCTACGAGCAGTACTTC | CASSYRAGSSYEQYF
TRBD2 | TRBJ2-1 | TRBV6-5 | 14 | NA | TGTGCCAGCAGTCGGACTAGCGGGGGCTACGAGCAGTTCTTC | CASSRTSGGYEQFF
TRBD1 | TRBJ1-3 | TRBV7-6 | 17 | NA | TGTGCCAGCAGCCCCGGGACAGGCTCCTTCTCTGGAAACACCATATATTTT | CASSPGTGSFSGNTIYF
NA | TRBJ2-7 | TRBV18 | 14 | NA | TGTGCCAGCTCGCCGAGGCGGGGCTCCTACGAGCAGTACTTC | CASSPRRGSYEQYF
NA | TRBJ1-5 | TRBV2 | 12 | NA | TGTGCCAGCACGGGGGGGGGACAGCCCCAGCATTTT | CASTGGGQPQHF
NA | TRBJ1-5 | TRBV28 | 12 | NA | TGTGCCAGCAAGCCCGTTAATCAGCCCCAGCATTTT | CASKPVNQPQHF
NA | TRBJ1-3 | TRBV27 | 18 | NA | TGTGCCAGCAGTTTATGGGCAGCCCCTCTGAGCTCTGGAAACACCATATATTTT | CASSLWAAPLSSGNTIYF
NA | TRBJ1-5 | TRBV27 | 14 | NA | TGTGCCAGCAGTAGGGGGGGCGCCAATCAACCCCAGCATTTT | CASSRGGANQPQHF
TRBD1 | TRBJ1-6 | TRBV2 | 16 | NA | TGTGCCAGCAGCGGCGTGGGACAGGGATATAATTCACCCCTCCACTTT | CASSGVGQGYNSPLHF
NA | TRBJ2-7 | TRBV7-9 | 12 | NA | TGTGCCAGCAGCTTAGGCGCGGACGAGCAGTACTTC | CASSLGADEQYF
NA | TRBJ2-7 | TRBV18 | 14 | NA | TGTGCCAGCTCACCACGGAGCGCGGGGGCCGAGCAGTACTTC | CASSPRSAGAEQYF
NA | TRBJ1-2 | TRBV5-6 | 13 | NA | TGTGCCAGCAGCTTGACAGAAAACTATGGCTACACCTTC | CASSLTENYGYTF
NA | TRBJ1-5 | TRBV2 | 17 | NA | TGTGCCAGCAGTGAAGTGGTTCGGGGTAATAGCAATCAGCCCCAGCATTTT | CASSEVVRGNSNQPQHF
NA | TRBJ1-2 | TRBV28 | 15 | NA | TGTGCCAGCAGTCCGACTGGTGTAGTGAACTATGGCTACACCTTC | CASSPTGVVNYGYTF
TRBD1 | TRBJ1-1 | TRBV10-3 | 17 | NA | TGTGCCATCAGTCAGGGGGCGACAGGACCACGGGGCACTGAAGCTTTCTTT | CAISQGATGPRGTEAFF
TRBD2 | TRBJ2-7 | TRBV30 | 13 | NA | TGTGCCTGGAGAGGGCGGGGGATCTACGAGCAGTACTTC | CAWRGRGIYEQYF
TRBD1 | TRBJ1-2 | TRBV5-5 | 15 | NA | TGTGCCAGCAGCAGGGACAGGGGCGATTTCTATGGCTACACCTTC | CASSRDRGDFYGYTF
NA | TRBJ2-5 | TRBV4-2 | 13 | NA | TGTGCCAGCAGCCAAGAGAGCCAAGAGACCCAGTACTTC | CASSQESQETQYF
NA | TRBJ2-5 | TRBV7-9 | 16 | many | TGTGCCAGCAGCTCCCGTGTGGCGGCCCTCCAAGAGACCCAGTACTTC | CASSSRVAALQETQYF
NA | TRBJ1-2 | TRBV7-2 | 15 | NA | TGTGCCAGCAGCTTATGGCCAGGTTCTAACTATGGCTACACCTTC | CASSLWPGSNYGYTF
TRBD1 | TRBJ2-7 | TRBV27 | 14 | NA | TGTGCCAGCAGTCCCAACAGGGGATTCAACGAGCAGTACTTC | CASSPNRGFNEQYF
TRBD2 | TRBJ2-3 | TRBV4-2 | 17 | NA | TGTGCCAGCAGCCAAGGGGTCGCGGGGGGAGGGGCAGATACGCAGTATTTT | CASSQGVAGGGADTQYF
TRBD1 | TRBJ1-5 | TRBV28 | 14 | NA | TGTGCCAGCAGTTCAGGGGGCACCAATCAGCCCCAGCATTTT | CASSSGGTNQPQHF
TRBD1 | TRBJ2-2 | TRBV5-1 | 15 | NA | TGCGCCAGCAGCGTGACAGGGGAGAACACCGGGGAGCTGTTTTTT | CASSVTGENTGELFF
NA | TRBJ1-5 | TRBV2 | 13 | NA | TGTGCCAGCACTTCAACTCCGGGTTACCAGCAGCATTTT | CASTSTPGYQQHF
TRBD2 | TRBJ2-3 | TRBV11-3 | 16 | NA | TGTGCCAGCAGCTACACGACTAGCGGGGGGGCAGATACGCAGTATTTT | CASSYTTSGGADTQYF
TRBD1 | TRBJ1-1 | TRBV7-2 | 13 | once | TGTGCCAGCAGCTTGAGACAGGGGCGCGAAGCTTTCTTT | CASSLRQGREAFF
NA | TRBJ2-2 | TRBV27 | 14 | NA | TGTGCCAGCAGGTCCAGGGTGGTGTTCGGGGAGCTGTTTTTT | CASRSRVVFGELFF
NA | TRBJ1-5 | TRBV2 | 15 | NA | TGTGCCAGCAGTGAAATGGGGGGGGGCAATCAGCCCCAGCATTTT | CASSEMGGGNQPQHF
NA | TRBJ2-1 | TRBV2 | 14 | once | TGTGCCAGCTTAACCCGGCAGGGTAACAATGAGCAGTTCTTC | CASLTRQGNNEQFF